The 7 T cell receptor beta chains in this list originate from one sample, sequenced in a study of early T cells in non-severe SARS-CoV-2 infection. TCRdb reprocessed the 5' RACE reads via MiXCR and lists one record per CDR3 protein. This table holds 70,000 to 95,000 distinct CDR3 sequences, around 15% found once. The specimen sequenced was whole blood. Every receptor here comes from an adult who was a healthcare worker with PCR-confirmed SARS-CoV-2 infection or an uninfected control (not recorded which).

This clonotype has a count of ten or more. The genes are TRBV3-1 and TRBJ2-1; no reliable D call. V was cut by 4 bases and J by 7 bases, with 11 bases left in between. Germline V CDR1 and CDR2: LGHDT, YNNKEL (reference sequence). This CDR3 is 13 amino acids long. CDR3 in amino acids: CASSPLASNEQFF. The CDR3 nucleotides read TGTGCCAGCAGCCCGCTTGCATCGAATGAGCAGTTCTTC.

In this sample, this clonotype turned up a few times. The gene calls are TRBV7-2 and TRBJ1-4, with a possible D match to TRBD1 (6 bases). V was shortened by 0 bases and J by 7 bases, with 15 bases between the two germline ends. CDR3 length: 16 residues. Germline loops: CDR1 SGHTA, CDR2 FQGNSA. The CDR3 region is CASSLAGGESSEKLFF. CDR3 sequence (DNA): TGTGCCAGCAGCTTAGCGGGGGGCGAATCGTCTGAAAAACTGTTTTTT.

V and J are TRBV20-1 and TRBJ1-5, with D possibly TRBD1 on 5 matching bases. Trimming cost V 4 bases and J 3 bases, with 19 bases left between them. This CDR3 is 16 amino acids long. In germline, CDR1 is DFQATT, CDR2 SNEGSKA (reference sequence). CDR3 bases: TGCAGTGCTACCCTGGCCAAACAGGTATCCAATCAGCCCCAGCATTTT. Amino acid sequence: CSATLAKQVSNQPQHF.

This clonotype was seen at least ten times. The chain recombines TRBV5-5 with TRBJ2-2; 7 bases map to TRBD2. The CDR3 length is 14 residues. V trimming: 4 bases; J trimming: 6 bases; junction bases outside the gene matches: 6. CDR1 and CDR2 (germline): SGHKS, YYEKEE (reference sequence). In nucleotides, the CDR3 is TGTGCCAGCAGCCGGGGGGAAAGGTCCGGGGAGCTGTTTTTT. It yields the protein CASSRGERSGELFF.

The sample holds a few counts of this clonotype. The chain couples TRBV7-8 to TRBJ1-4, with a weak D call TRBD1 (6 bases). The CDR3 contains 15 residues. The germline V and J ends were trimmed by 6 bases and 6 bases, with 17 bases remaining between them. Germline assignment: CDR1 SGHVS and CDR2 FQNEAQ. The CDR3 DNA reads as TGTGCCAGCAGTAAACCACAGGGCCAACATGAAAAACTGTTTTTT. Residues: CASSKPQGQHEKLFF.

The table lists this clonotype with many counts. The CDR3 loop reads CANQGREETQYF. The DNA of the CDR3 is TGTGCCAACCAAGGACGGGAAGAGACCCAGTACTTC. This chain uses TRBV11-2 with TRBJ2-5, with D uncertain. Trimming stripped 10 bases from V and 3 bases from J, with 12 bases between. CDR1 and CDR2 from the germline V gene are SGHAT and FQNNGV. The CDR3 spans 12 residues.

The chain has TRBV29-1 and TRBJ1-3; 8 bases fit TRBD1. Germline CDR1 reads SQVTM; CDR2 reads ANQGSEA. This CDR3 is built from 16 residues. The V and J ends lost 6 bases and 0 bases, in that order; junction bases with no gene match: 10. CDR3 sequence reads: CSVVTTGTGSGNTIYF. The CDR3 bases are TGCAGCGTAGTTACGACCGGGACAGGCTCTGGAAACACCATATATTTT.